This T cell receptor (beta chain) originates from a study of cytomegalovirus exposure and HLA in healthy donors. With 60 Vbeta and 13 Jbeta primers, the PCR was carried out. Profiling relied on immunoSEQ multiplex PCR, and the TCRdb table lists in-frame clones only, not all of them. The sample consists of 130,000 or so clones, 75% of them appearing once. Sequencing was done on a sample of PBMCs. The TCR sequence derives from a woman in her thirties or forties in good health and CMV-seropositive.

CDR3 region: CASSQGTSGGYEQYF. The CDR3 coding sequence is TGCGCCAGCAGCCAGGGGACTAGCGGGGGGTACGAGCAGTACTTC. The V and J genes are TRBV5-1 and TRBJ2-7, with 15 bases identical to TRBD2. The CDR3 loop spans 15 amino acids. CDR1 is SGHRS, CDR2 YFSETQ, per germline. With V trimmed by 4 bases and J by 4 bases, 3 bases remained unmatched.